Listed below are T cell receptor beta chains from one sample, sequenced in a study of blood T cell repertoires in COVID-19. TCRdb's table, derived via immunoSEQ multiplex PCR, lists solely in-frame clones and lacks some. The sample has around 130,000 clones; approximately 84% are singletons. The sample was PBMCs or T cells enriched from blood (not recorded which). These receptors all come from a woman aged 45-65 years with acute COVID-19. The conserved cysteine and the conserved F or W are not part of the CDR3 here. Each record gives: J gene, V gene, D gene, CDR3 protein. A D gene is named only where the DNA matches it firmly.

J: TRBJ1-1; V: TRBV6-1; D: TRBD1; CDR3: ASSEGTGIGNTEAF
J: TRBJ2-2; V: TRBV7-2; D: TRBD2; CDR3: ALLRCLGLVGGVF
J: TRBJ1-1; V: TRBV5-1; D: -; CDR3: ASSLETGKAF
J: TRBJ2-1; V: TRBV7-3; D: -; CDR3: ASSPATAHEQF
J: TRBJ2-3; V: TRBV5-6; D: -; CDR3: ASSFSSGTPGDTQY
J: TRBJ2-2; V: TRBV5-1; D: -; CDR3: ASQQGSSNTGELF
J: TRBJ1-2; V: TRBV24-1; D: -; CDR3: ATSDFGGSGYT
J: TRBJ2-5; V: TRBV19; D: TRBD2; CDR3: ASSIGGAGGMQETQY
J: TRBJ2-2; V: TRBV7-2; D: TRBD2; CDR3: ASSRGTSAYTGELF
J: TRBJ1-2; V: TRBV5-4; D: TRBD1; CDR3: AVGQGLYGYT
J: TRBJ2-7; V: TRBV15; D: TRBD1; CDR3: ATSRGTGDPYEQY
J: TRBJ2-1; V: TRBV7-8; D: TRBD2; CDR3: ASSSRTSGSEQF
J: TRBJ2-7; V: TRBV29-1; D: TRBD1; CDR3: SAGTARTTYEQY
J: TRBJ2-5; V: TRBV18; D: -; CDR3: ASSQDGGLQRAQY
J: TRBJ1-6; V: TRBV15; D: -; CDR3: ATSRDRGSPLH
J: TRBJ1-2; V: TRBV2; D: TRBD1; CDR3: ASRGTGGALWSYT
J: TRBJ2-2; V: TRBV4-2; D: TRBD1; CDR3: ASSQAYQGDRATGELF
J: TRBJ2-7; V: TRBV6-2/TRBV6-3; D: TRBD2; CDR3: ASSSGTSDLYEQY
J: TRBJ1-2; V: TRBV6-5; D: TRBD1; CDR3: ASSPDRGYGYT
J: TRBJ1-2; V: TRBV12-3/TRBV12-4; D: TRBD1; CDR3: ASSTGGNYGYT
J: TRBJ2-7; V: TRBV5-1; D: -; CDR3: ASSFGGAISSYEQY
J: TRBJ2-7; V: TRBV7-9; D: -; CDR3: ASSLLAGLEEQY
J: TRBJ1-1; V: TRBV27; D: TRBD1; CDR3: ASRTGGRNTEAF
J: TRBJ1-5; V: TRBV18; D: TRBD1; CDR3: ASSNRTGDSNQPQH
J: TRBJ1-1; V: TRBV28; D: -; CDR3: ASSSGVRGTEAF
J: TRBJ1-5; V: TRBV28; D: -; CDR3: ASRTMTQGNSNQPQH
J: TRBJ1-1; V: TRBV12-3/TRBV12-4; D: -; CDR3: ASRPQGNTEAF
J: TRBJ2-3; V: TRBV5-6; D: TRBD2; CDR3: ASSLPSGNNRDTQY
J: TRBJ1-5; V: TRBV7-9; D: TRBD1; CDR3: ASSPDRAGQPQH
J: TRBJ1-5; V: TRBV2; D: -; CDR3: ASSAGQGGRQPQH
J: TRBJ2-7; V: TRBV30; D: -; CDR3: AWTSSYEQY
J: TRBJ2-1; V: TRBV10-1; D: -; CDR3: ASSEGSGRREQF